One sample yielded the 23 T cell receptor beta chains listed below, sequenced in a study of blood T cells in healthy people across ages. Then a second PCR, running roughly 7 to 11 cycles, was carried out with a sample-barcoded 5' primer and a J-beta primer mix. TCRdb re-called the 5' RACE reads with MiXCR, one entry per CDR3 protein. This table has about 1.6 million distinct CDR3 sequences, 30% to 35% appearing once. The sequencing sample was made of blood. These receptors came from a woman aged 25 to 45 in good health.

CDR3 region: CSATPGWTGGEKLFF. Written as DNA, the CDR3 is TGCAGTGCTACTCCGGGGTGGACAGGGGGTGAAAAACTGTTTTTT. The V gene is TRBV20-1, the J gene TRBJ1-4; 10 bases line up with TRBD1. CDR1 is DFQATT, CDR2 SNEGSKA, per germline (reference sequence). CDR3 length: 15 amino acids. The V segment lost 4 bases and the J segment 7 bases; nucleotides outside the gene matches: 9.

CDR3: CASSQDFNRVEGKQYF. The CDR3 coding sequence is TGCGCCAGCAGCCAAGATTTTAACAGGGTTGAGGGCAAGCAGTACTTC. The chain has TRBV4-1 and TRBJ2-4; perhaps TRBD1 as D (6 bases). The ends were cut back, 0 bases at V and 13 bases at J, with 22 bases in the middle. The CDR3 sequence is 16 residues long. Germline CDR1 and CDR2: MGHRA and YSYEKL.

This clonotype was detected a few times. V and J are TRBV20-1 and TRBJ2-6, with a possible D match to TRBD1 (5 bases). CDR3 length: 14 amino acids. The ends were cut back, 1 base at V and 4 bases at J, with 8 bases in the middle. The germline gives CDR1 DFQATT, CDR2 SNEGSKA (reference sequence). In nucleotides, the CDR3 is TGCAGTGCTAGAGGACAGCCAGGGGCCAACGTCCTGACTTTC. It encodes CSARGQPGANVLTF.

This clonotype came up a few times. The chain joins TRBV27 to TRBJ2-1; 9 bases match TRBD2. J lost 6 bases, V lost 3 bases, and 6 bases had no gene match. The CDR3 length is 15 residues. Germline lookup yields CDR1 MNHEY and CDR2 SMNVEV (reference sequence). In DNA, the CDR3 is TGTGCCAGCAGTTTGTTAATAGCGGGAGTCAATGAGCAGTTCTTC. It codes for CASSLLIAGVNEQFF.

A few counts support this clonotype. J is TRBJ2-1 and V is TRBV7-9; TRBD2 matches at 7 bases. After removal of 1 base from V and 4 bases from J, the junction contained 7 bases not matched to a gene. CDR3 length equals 16 residues. Germline assignment: CDR1 SEHNR and CDR2 FQNEAQ (reference sequence). The CDR3 here is CASSLGLGGMYNEQFF. CDR3 DNA: TGTGCCAGCAGCTTAGGACTGGGGGGGATGTACAATGAGCAGTTCTTC.

The sample holds one count of this clonotype. The chain combines TRBV7-9 with TRBJ2-1; TRBD1 might be the D (6 bases). Germline V gene data show CDR1 as SEHNR and CDR2 as FQNEAQ (reference sequence). The germline V and J ends were trimmed by 5 bases and 5 bases, with 10 bases remaining between them. This CDR3 is 13 amino acids long. In DNA form, the CDR3 reads TGTGCCAGCAGCCGCCGGGACAACAATGAGCAGTTCTTC. It yields the protein CASSRRDNNEQFF.

For this clonotype: Relative to the germline gene, one junction end is altered; a read error may explain this. The chain links TRBV2 to TRBJ1-5; TRBD1 matches 7 bases. Looked up from germline, CDR1 is SNHLY and CDR2 is FYNNEI. The CDR3 has 15 residues. The CDR3 coding sequence is TGTGCCAGCATTGAACAGGGGCCAAGCAATCAGCCCCAGCATTTT. This sequence encodes CASIEQGPSNQPQHF.

This clonotype has just a few counts. The V call is TRBV28, the J call TRBJ2-7; perhaps D is TRBD1 or TRBD2 (5 bases each). Germline CDR1 MDHEN, CDR2 SYDVKM. The V gene lost 1 base and the J gene lost 4 bases, with 20 bases spanning the gap. The length of the CDR3 is 17 residues. The chain's CDR3 is CASSLLSPSRGAYEQYF. CDR3 DNA sequence: TGTGCCAGCAGTTTATTATCCCCCAGCCGGGGCGCGTACGAGCAGTACTTC. The full variable domain, completed using reference TRBV28 and TRBJ2-7, is DVKVTQSSRYLVKRTGEKVFLECVQDMDHENMFWYRQDPGLGLRLIYFSYDVKMKEKGDIPEGYSVSREKKERFSLILESASTNQTSMYLCASSLLSPSRGAYEQYFGPGTRLTVT.

The table lists this clonotype with a few counts. The chain joins TRBV12-3 or TRBV12-4 to TRBJ2-5; no definite D call. The V end was cut by 6 bases, the J end by 5 bases, with 10 bases between. The length of the CDR3 is 12 residues. The CDR3 is CASSAPWETQYF. In nucleotides, the CDR3 is TGTGCCAGCAGCGCACCGTGGGAGACCCAGTACTTC.

At least ten counts were recorded for this clonotype. At one end the junction does not follow the germline gene, possibly because of a read error. This chain uses TRBV5-1 with TRBJ2-7, with TRBD1 as a possible D gene (6 bases). CDR1 and CDR2 (germline): SGHRS, YFSETQ. The CDR3 sequence is 14 residues long. The CDR3, as DNA: TGTGCCAGCAGTTTACAGGGTGGTGGCTACGAGCAGTACTTC. Its translation is CASSLQGGGYEQYF. The entire variable domain, with the rest obtained from reference TRBV5-1 and TRBJ2-7, is as follows: KAGVTQTPRYLIKTRGQQVTLSCSPISGHRSVSWYQQTPGQGLQFLFEYFSETQRNKGNFPGRFSGRQFSNSRSEMNVSTLELGDSALYLCASSLQGGGYEQYFGPGTRLTVT.

The J gene is TRBJ2-1, the V gene TRBV20-1; perhaps TRBD2 as D (6 bases). The CDR3 extends over 13 amino acids. CDR1 is DFQATT and CDR2 is SNEGSKA in the germline V gene (reference sequence). The CDR3 reads CKISGTAPWEQFF. The DNA for the CDR3 is TGCAAAATCTCCGGGACTGCCCCCTGGGAGCAGTTCTTC.

The rearrangement links TRBV3-1 to TRBJ2-2; 8 nucleotides line up with TRBD2. Unmatched junction bases numbered 5, after V lost 4 bases and J lost 7 bases. Germline-derived CDR1 and CDR2 are LGHDT and YNNKEL (reference sequence). CDR3 size: 14 residues. The CDR3 sequence: CASSLGGGFGELFF. In DNA form, the CDR3 reads TGTGCCAGCAGCCTCGGGGGGGGCTTCGGGGAGCTGTTTTTT.

This clonotype turned up a few times. The gene calls are TRBV28 and TRBJ2-7; D remains ambiguous. Deletions cut 6 bases from V and 4 bases from J, with 13 bases between. This CDR3 region has 13 residues. Germline loops: CDR1 MDHEN, CDR2 SYDVKM. CDR3 nucleotides: TGTGCCAGCAGAGAAACTATGGGATACGAGCAGTACTTC. This gives the protein CASRETMGYEQYF.

The chain carries TRBV24-1 and TRBJ2-3; TRBD2 might be the D (6 bases). The V and J ends lost 4 bases and 5 bases respectively, with 15 bases between them. The CDR3 runs 15 residues. Germline V lookup: CDR1 KGHDR, CDR2 SFDVKD. CDR3 sequence reads: CATSDPGDRRDTQYF. The CDR3 DNA follows: TGTGCCACCAGTGACCCGGGGGACCGTAGAGATACGCAGTATTTT.

This clonotype was seen more than once but under ten times. This chain joins TRBV3-1 and TRBJ1-2; D possibly corresponds to TRBD1 (5 bases). V was trimmed by 6 bases and J by 0 bases, leaving 17 bases between them. The CDR3 consists of 16 residues. CDR1 LGHDT and CDR2 YNNKEL come from the germline V gene (reference sequence). CDR3 amino acids: CASSSQAGLTNYGYTF. The CDR3 nucleotides read TGTGCCAGCAGTTCCCAAGCAGGGTTAACTAACTATGGCTACACCTTC.

This clonotype was seen many times. The V call is TRBV12-3 or TRBV12-4, the J call TRBJ2-3; the D is unclear. The CDR3 has 15 amino acids. Between the trimmed V and J ends, which lost 4 bases and 5 bases, there was a span of 16 bases. CDR3 residues: CASSSQQGERDTQYF. In nucleotides, the CDR3 is TGTGCCAGCAGTTCCCAACAAGGAGAAAGAGATACGCAGTATTTT.

Ten or more counts support this clonotype. V gene TRBV29-1 combines with J gene TRBJ2-3; D call uncertain. The CDR3 sequence is 14 residues long. Trimming took off 3 bases at V and 3 bases at J, with 13 bases between the two ends. Germline V CDR1 and CDR2: SQVTM, ANQGSEA. The CDR3 loop is CSVDWHRTTDTQYF. CDR3 bases: TGCAGCGTTGACTGGCACAGAACAACAGATACGCAGTATTTT.

This clonotype was counted a few times. The chain is built from TRBV4-1 and TRBJ2-7, with D unclear. V lost 0 bases to trimming and J lost 1 base, with 13 bases between them. The germline CDR1 and CDR2 sequences are MGHRA and YSYEKL. The CDR3 totals 16 residues. The CDR3 nucleotides read TGCGCCAGCAGCCAAGAAGTCTCGGCGGAGTCCTACGAGCAGTACTTC. Amino acids: CASSQEVSAESYEQYF.

To note about this clonotype: Being one base from a much bigger clone, this may be a read error. The chain joins TRBV29-1 to TRBJ2-4; a possible D gene is TRBD2 (5 bases). Germline CDR1 and CDR2: SQVTM and ANQGSEA. CDR3 length equals 13 residues. CDR3 amino acids: CSVEEVAKNIRYF. In nucleotides, the CDR3 is TGCAGCGTTGAGGAGGTAGCCAAAAACATTCGGTACTTC.

The rearrangement links TRBV20-1 to TRBJ1-1; the D gene is possibly TRBD1 (6 bases). The germline gives CDR1 DFQATT, CDR2 SNEGSKA (reference sequence). V was clipped by 0 bases and J by 0 bases, with 17 bases between them. The CDR3 is 17 amino acids. CDR3 residues: CSARDRSQGTMNTEAFF. The CDR3 DNA is TGCAGTGCTAGAGACCGATCGCAGGGGACGATGAACACTGAAGCTTTCTTT.

The chain combines TRBV28 with TRBJ2-7; TRBD1 matches 7 bases. CDR1 and CDR2 (germline): MDHEN, SYDVKM. The CDR3 runs to 16 residues. V lost 5 bases, J lost 0 bases, and 10 bases stayed unmatched. Here the CDR3 reads CASSLLFGQASYEQYF. The CDR3 DNA follows: TGTGCCAGCAGTCTGCTTTTCGGACAGGCCTCCTACGAGCAGTACTTC.

The chain has TRBV6-2 or TRBV6-3 and TRBJ1-4; D unresolved. The CDR3 length is 18 residues. The V and J ends lost 0 bases and 0 bases respectively, with 14 bases between them. CDR1 MNHEY and CDR2 SVGEGT come from the germline V gene. DNA for the CDR3: TGTGCCAGCAGTTACTCGAAACTAGTCCCAGCAACTAATGAAAAACTGTTTTTT. Translating gives CASSYSKLVPATNEKLFF.

With regard to this clonotype: The junction and the germline gene differ at one end; a read error may be behind it. This rearrangement joins TRBV7-8 to TRBJ2-1, with D tentatively TRBD1 (5 bases). The CDR3 runs to 16 residues. The V gene's germline CDR1 is SGHVS and CDR2 FQNEAQ. The CDR3: CAGSHSRANTYNEQFF. For the CDR3, the DNA is TGTGCCGGCAGCCATTCCAGGGCAAACACTTACAATGAGCAGTTCTTC.